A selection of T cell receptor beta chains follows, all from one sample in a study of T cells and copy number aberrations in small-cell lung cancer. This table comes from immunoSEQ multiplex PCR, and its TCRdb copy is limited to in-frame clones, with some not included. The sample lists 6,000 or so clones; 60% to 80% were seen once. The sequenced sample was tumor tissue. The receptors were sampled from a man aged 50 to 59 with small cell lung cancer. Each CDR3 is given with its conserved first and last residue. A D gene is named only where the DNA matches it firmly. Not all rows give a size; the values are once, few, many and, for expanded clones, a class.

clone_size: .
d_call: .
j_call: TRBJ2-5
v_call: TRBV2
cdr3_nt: TGTGCCAGCAGAGAACCGGGTCTCCAAGAGACCCAGTACTTC
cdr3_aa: CASREPGLQETQYF

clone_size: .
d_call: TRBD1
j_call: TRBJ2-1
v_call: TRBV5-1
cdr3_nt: TGCGCCAGCAGCACCCCGCGCTTACAGGGGGCCTACAATGAGCAGTTCTTC
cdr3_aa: CASSTPRLQGAYNEQFF

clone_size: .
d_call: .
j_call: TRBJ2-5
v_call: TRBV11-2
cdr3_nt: TGTGCCAGCAGCTTAGATCGACCCCCGGAGACCCAGTACTTC
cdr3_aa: CASSLDRPPETQYF

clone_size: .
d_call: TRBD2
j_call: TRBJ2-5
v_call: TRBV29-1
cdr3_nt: TGCAGCTTCCTAAGACTAGCGGAAGAGACCCAGTACTTC
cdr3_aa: CSFLRLAEETQYF

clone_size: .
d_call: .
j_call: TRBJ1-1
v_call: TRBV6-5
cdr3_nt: TGTGCCAGCACCAAGACAGACAACACTGAAGCTTTCTTT
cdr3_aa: CASTKTDNTEAFF

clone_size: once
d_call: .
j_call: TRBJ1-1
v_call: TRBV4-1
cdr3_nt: TGCGCCAGCAGCCAAGTTCCGAACACTGAAGCTTTCTTT
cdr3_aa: CASSQVPNTEAFF

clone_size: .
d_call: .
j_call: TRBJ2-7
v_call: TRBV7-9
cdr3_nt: TGTGCCAGCAGTCGGAGTGCTTACGAGCAGTACTTC
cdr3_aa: CASSRSAYEQYF

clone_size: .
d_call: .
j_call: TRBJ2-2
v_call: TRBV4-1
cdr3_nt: TGCGCCAGCAGCTTGGTAGCGGAGGAATACACCGGGGAGCTGTTTTTT
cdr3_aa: CASSLVAEEYTGELFF

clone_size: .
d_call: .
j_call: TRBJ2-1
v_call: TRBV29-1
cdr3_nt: TGCAGCGTTGAAGGAACAGACTACAATGAGCAGTTCTTC
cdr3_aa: CSVEGTDYNEQFF

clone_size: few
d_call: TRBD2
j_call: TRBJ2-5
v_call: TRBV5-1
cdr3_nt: TGCGCCAGCAGATTAGCGGGAGTGGAGACCCAGTACTTC
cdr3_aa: CASRLAGVETQYF

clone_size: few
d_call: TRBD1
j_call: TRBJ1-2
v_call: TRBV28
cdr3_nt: TGTGCCAGCAGTTCCCAGGACAGGGCCCTGGTTAACTATGGCTACACCTTC
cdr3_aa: CASSSQDRALVNYGYTF

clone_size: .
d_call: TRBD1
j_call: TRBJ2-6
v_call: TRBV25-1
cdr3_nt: TGTGCCAGTCGGGACAGCCTCTCTGGGGCCAACGTCCTGACTTTC
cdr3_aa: CASRDSLSGANVLTF

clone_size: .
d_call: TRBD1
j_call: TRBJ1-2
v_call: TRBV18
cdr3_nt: TGTGCCAGCTTACCATCGGGACAGAATATTTATGGCTACACCTTC
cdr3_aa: CASLPSGQNIYGYTF

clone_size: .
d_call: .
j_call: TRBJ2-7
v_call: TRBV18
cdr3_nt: TGTGCCAGCTCTTCTGACCGCTACGAGCAGTACTTC
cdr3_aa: CASSSDRYEQYF

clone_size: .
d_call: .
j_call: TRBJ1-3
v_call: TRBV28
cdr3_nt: TGTGCCAGCAGACTTCCTTTAGGAAACACCATATATTTT
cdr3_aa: CASRLPLGNTIYF

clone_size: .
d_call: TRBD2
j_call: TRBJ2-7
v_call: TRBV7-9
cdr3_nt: TGTGCCAGCAGCTTCTCTATCCTAGCGGGAGGCCTCTCTCCCTACGAGCAGTACTTC
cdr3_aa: CASSFSILAGGLSPYEQYF

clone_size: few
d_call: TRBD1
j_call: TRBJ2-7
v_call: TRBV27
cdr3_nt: TGTGCCAGCAGTTCACAACGGGGACAGGGAAGACCCTACGAGCAGTACTTC
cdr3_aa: CASSSQRGQGRPYEQYF

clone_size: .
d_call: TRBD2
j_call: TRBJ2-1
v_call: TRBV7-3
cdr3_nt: TGTGCCAGCAGCTTGTCAATAGCGGGAGAGTACAATGAGCAGTTCTTC
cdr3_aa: CASSLSIAGEYNEQFF

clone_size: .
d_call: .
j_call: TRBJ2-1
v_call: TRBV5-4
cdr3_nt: TGTGCCAGCAGCTCAGGGCGGGGAGGAAGCTCCTACAATGAGCAGTTCTTC
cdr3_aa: CASSSGRGGSSYNEQFF

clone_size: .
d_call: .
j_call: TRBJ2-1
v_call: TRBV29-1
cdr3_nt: TGCAGCGTAACACAAGGGACTTGGCAGCAGTTCTTC
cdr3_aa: CSVTQGTWQQFF

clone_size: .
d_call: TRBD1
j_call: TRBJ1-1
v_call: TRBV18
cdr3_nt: TGTGCCAGCTCACCTCAACAGGGGGAAGCTTTCTTT
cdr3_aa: CASSPQQGEAFF

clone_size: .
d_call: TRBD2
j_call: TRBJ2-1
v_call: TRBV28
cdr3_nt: TGTGCCAGCAGTTTAGGCGGAGCGGGAGGTAGCGATGAGCAGTTCTTC
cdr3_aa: CASSLGGAGGSDEQFF

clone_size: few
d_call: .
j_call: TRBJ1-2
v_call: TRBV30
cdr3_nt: TGTGCCTGGAGGGTTGTATCAGGCGCAGGGTATGGCTACACCTTC
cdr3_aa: CAWRVVSGAGYGYTF

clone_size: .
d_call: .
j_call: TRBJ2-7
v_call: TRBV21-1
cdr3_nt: TGTGCCAGCAGCAAAGGAGCTGGGACAGAACCTATTCTTACCTACGAGCAGTACTTC
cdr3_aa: CASSKGAGTEPILTYEQYF

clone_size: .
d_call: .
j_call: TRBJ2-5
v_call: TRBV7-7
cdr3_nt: TGTGCTAGCAGCTTAGTTCTGGGTGGAGAGACCCAGTACTTC
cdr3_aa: CASSLVLGGETQYF

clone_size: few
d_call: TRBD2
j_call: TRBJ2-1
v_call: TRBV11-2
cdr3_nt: TGTGCCAGCAGCTTATCCCCAACCGGGACTAGCGTAAACAATGAGCAGTTCTTC
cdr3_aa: CASSLSPTGTSVNNEQFF

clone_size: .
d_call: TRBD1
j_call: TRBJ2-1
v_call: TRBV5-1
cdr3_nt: TGCGCCAGCAGCTCCTACAGGGGGATCGCCTACAATGAGCAGTTCTTC
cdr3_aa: CASSSYRGIAYNEQFF

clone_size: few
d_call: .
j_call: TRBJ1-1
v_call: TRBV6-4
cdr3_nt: TGTGCCAGCAGTGAAATCCCGAACACTGAAGCTTTCTTT
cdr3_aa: CASSEIPNTEAFF

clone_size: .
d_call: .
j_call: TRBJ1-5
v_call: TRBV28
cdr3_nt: TGTGCCAGCAGTTCTCCCGGGGTGTTCGGTCAGCCCCAGCATTTT
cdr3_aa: CASSSPGVFGQPQHF

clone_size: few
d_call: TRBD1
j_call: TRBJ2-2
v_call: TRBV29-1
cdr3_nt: TGCAGCGTAAGGACAGGGCAAAACACCGGGGAGCTGTTTTTT
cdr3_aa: CSVRTGQNTGELFF

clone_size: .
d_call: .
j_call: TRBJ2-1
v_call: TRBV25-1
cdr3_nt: TGTGCCAGCAGTTTAACGGTCAATGAGCAGTTCTTC
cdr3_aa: CASSLTVNEQFF

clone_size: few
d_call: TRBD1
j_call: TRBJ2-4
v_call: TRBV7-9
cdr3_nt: TGTGCCAGCAGACCCGGACAGGGCGGGAACATTCAGTACTTC
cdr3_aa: CASRPGQGGNIQYF

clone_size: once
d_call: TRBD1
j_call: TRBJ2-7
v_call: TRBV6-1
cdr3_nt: TGTGCCAGCGGGCGGGGGACAGGGATAACCTACGAGCAGTACTTC
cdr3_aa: CASGRGTGITYEQYF

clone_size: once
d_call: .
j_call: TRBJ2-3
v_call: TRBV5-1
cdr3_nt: TGCGCCAGCAGCTTGGCCCAGGGAGCCCCTCAAACAGATACGCAGTATTTT
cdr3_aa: CASSLAQGAPQTDTQYF

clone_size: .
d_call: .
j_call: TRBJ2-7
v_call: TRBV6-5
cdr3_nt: TGTGCCAGCAGTTACTCATGGAGCTCCTACGAGCAGTACTTC
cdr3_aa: CASSYSWSSYEQYF

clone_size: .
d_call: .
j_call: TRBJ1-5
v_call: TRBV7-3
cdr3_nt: TGTGCCAGCAGCTTATATAGGGGTCAGCCCCAGCATTTT
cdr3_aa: CASSLYRGQPQHF

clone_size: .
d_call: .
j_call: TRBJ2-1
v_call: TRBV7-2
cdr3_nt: TGTGCCAGCACCTTAATGCGGAATGAGCAGTTCTTC
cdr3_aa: CASTLMRNEQFF

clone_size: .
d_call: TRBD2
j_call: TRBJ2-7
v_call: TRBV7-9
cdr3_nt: TGTGCCAGCAGTCGAACCGGGACTAGCTACGAGCAGTACTTC
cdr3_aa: CASSRTGTSYEQYF

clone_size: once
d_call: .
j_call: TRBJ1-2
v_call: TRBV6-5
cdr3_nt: TGTGCCAGCAGTAAACAGGGAACTAACTATGGCTACACCTTC
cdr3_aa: CASSKQGTNYGYTF

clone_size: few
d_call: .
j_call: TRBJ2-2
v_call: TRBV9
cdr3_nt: TGTGCCAGCAGCGTATGGGTAGGGAGTACCGGGACCTTAACGACCGGGGAGCTGTTTTTT
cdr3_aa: CASSVWVGSTGTLTTGELFF

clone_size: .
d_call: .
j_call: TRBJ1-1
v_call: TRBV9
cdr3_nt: TGTGCCAGCAGCCCGAGACCTGGGTTTCAGGGAGCTTTCTTT
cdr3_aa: CASSPRPGFQGAFF

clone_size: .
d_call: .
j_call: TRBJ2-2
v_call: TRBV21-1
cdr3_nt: TGTGCCAGCAGCAAAGCGGTAGGGGCAGGGAGGCTTCCCGGGGAGCTGTTTTTT
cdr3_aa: CASSKAVGAGRLPGELFF

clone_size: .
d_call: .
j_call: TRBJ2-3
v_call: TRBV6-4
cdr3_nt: TGTGCCAGCAGTCCTACGGAGGCTAGCGGCACAGATACGCAGTATTTT
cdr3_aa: CASSPTEASGTDTQYF

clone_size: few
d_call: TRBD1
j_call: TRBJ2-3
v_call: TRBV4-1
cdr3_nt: TGCGCCAGCAGCCAGTTGGACAGGGAACCAGATACGCAGTATTTT
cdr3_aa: CASSQLDREPDTQYF

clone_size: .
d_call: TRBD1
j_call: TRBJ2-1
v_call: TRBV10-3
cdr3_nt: TGTGCCATCAGTCCTGCCGGGACAGGGGACGATGAGCAGTTCTTC
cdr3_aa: CAISPAGTGDDEQFF

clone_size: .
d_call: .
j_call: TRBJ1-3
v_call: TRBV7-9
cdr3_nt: TGTGCCAGCAGCTTAGCAACTCAACTGATCTCTGGAAACACCATATATTTT
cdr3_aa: CASSLATQLISGNTIYF

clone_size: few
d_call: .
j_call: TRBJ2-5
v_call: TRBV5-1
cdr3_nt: TGCGCCAGCAGCCCTCAGATGGGTGCGGGAGAGACCCAGTACTTC
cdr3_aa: CASSPQMGAGETQYF

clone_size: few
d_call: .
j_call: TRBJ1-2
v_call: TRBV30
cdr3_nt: TGTGCCTGGAGTGAAGGGGAGGGGAGCTATGGCTACACCTTC
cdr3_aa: CAWSEGEGSYGYTF

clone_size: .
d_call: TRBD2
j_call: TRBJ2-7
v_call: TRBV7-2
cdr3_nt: TGTGCCAGCAGCGACACTAGCGGGAGAAACTACGAGCAGTACTTC
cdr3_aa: CASSDTSGRNYEQYF

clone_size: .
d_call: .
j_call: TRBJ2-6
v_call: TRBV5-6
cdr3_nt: TGTGCCAGCAGCTTAGTGACATCCTCTGGGGCCAACGTCCTGACTTTC
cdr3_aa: CASSLVTSSGANVLTF

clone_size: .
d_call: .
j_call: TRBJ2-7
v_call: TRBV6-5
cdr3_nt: TGTGCCAGCAGTACGGACAGTTCCTACGAGCAGTACTTC
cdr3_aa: CASSTDSSYEQYF

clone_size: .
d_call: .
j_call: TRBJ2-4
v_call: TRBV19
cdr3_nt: TGTGCCAGTAGTATACGGGATAAGGGCATTTCGAGGGGCAAAAACATTCAGTACTTC
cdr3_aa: CASSIRDKGISRGKNIQYF

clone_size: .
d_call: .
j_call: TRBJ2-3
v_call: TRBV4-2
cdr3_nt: TGTGCCAGCAGCCAAGCGGGAACCGACGCCACAGATACGCAGTATTTT
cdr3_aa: CASSQAGTDATDTQYF